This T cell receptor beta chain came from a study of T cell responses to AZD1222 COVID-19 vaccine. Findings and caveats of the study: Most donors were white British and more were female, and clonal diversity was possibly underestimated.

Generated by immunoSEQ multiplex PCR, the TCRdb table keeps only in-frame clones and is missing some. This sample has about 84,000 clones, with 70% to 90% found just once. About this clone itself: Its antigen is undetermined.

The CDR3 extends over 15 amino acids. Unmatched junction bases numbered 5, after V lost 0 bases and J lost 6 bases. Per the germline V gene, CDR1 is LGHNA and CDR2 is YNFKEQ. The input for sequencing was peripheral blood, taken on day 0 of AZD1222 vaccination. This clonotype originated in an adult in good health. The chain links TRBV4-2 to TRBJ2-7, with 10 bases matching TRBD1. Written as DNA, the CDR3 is TGTGCCAGCAGCCAAGACGGACAGGGGGTCGTCGAGCAGTACTTC. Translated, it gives CASSQDGQGVVEQYF.